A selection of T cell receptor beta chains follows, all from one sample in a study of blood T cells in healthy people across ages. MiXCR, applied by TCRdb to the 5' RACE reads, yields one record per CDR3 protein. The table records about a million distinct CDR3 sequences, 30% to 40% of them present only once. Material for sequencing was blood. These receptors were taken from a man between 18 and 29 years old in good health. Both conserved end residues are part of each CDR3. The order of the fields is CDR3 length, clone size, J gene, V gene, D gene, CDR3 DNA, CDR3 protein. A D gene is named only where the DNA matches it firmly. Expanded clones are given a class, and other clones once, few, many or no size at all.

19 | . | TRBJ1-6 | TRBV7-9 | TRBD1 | TGTGCCAGCAGCGGATACATTGACAGGGAAGTATCCTATAATTCACCCCTCCACTTT | CASSGYIDREVSYNSPLHF
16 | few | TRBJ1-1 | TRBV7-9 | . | TGTGCCAGCAGCTTAGTGACAGCCGCGAGGGACACTGAAGCTTTCTTT | CASSLVTAARDTEAFF
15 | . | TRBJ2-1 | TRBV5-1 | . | TGCGCCAGCAGCTTTCCCGACAGGTCCAACAATGAGCAGTTCTTC | CASSFPDRSNNEQFF
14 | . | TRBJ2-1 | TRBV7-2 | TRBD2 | TGTGCCAGCAGCTTAAGGTCTAGCGGGGATGAGCAGTTCTTC | CASSLRSSGDEQFF
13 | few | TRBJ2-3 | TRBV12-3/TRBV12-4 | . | TGTGCCAGCAGTTTAGGTTCGGACAATCCGCAGTATTTT | CASSLGSDNPQYF
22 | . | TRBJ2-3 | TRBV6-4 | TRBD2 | TGTGCCAGCAGGACGACCGCGGACGACTTCCTACTAGCGGGAGGCTACACAGATACGCAGTATTTT | CASRTTADDFLLAGGYTDTQYF
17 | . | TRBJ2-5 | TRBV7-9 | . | TGTGCCAGCAGCTCCGGGACTCGATATGATTGGGGAGGGACCCAGTACTTC | CASSSGTRYDWGGTQYF
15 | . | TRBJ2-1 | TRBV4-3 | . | TGCGCCAGCAGCCAAGACGGGAGTCGATACGATGAGCAGTTCTTC | CASSQDGSRYDEQFF
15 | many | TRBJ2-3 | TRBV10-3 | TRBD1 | TGTGCCATCAGCCCCTCAGGGGGCGCGGGAGATACGCAGTATTTT | CAISPSGGAGDTQYF
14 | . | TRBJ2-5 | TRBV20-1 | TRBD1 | TGCAGTGCGCCCTCGACAGGGAGTTCGGAGACCCAGTACTTC | CSAPSTGSSETQYF
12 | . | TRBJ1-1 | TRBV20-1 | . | TGCAGTGCTAGGCACAGGGCCACTGAAGCTTTCTTT | CSARHRATEAFF
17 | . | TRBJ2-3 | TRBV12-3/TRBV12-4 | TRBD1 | TGTGCCAGCAGTTTAGACCACCCCACAGGGGTAAAAGATACGCAGTATTTT | CASSLDHPTGVKDTQYF
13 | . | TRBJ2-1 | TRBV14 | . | TGTGCCAGCCACGGGGGTTTTGACAATGAGCAGTTCTTC | CASHGGFDNEQFF
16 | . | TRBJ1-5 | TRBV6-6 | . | TGTGCCAGCAGTTACTCGGCCCGGGACACCGGGCAGCCCCAGCATTTT | CASSYSARDTGQPQHF
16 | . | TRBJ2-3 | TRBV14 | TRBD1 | TGTGCCAGCAGCCCGTGGGACAGCCTCTGGGCAGATACGCAGTATTTT | CASSPWDSLWADTQYF
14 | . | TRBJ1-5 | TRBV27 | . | . | CASSTSVRNQPQHF
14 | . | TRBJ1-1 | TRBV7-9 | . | TGTGCCAGGTCTCGACAGTCCATGAACACTGAAGCTTTCTTT | CARSRQSMNTEAFF
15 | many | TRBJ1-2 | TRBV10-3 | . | TGTGCCATCAGTGGCTCGACAGCCTCTAACTATGGCTACACCTTC | CAISGSTASNYGYTF
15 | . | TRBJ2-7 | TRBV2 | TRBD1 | TGTGCCAGCAGACCCACAGGGGGCTGGGCCTACGAGCAGTACTTC | CASRPTGGWAYEQYF
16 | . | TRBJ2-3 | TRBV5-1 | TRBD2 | TGCGCCAGCAGCTTAACCGGGACTACCGTGATGGATACGCAGTATTTT | CASSLTGTTVMDTQYF
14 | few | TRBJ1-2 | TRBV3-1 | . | TGTGCCAGCAGCCAAGAGTGGGAAGGGGACGGCTACACCTTC | CASSQEWEGDGYTF
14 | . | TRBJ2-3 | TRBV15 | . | TGTGCCACCCAAGCAGCACCTGTCACAGATACGCAGTATTTT | CATQAAPVTDTQYF
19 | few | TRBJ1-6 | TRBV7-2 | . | TGTGCCAGCAGCCGACAGATTTTCATGGGCAGCGGGGGTAATTCACCCCTCCACTTT | CASSRQIFMGSGGNSPLHF
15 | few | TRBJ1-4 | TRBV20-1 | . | TGCAGTGCTAGAGATATGGTACAGGGCGCTGAAAAACTGTTTTTT | CSARDMVQGAEKLFF
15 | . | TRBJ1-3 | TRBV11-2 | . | TGTGCCAGCAGCTCCGGGACGAACTCTGGAAACACCATATATTTT | CASSSGTNSGNTIYF